What follows describes a single T cell receptor beta chain. There are many counts of this clonotype. Which antigen it targets is not known. Base-call qualities are not available, and no considerably larger clone is one nucleotide away. The CDR3, cysteine through phenylalanine, is 14 amino acids long. CDR3 DNA is the only sequence kept; it has 42 bases, read in frame from the first base. Looking up the germline V gene yields CDR1 MDHEN and CDR2 SYDVKM. V trim: 8 bases; J trim: 2 bases; unmatched bases: 5. The data were taken from a study of T cells in Graves' hyperthyroidism and ophthalmopathy (dated by TCRdb to 2018 to 2020). Context from the whole study: Peripheral blood samples were taken at the time of initial diagnosis, prior to any treatment. A discovery cohort of about a hundred patients, approximately 45 with Graves' ophthalmopathy and approximately 60 with stable Graves' hyperthyroidism, was used to find distinguishing TCR V-J signatures. An independent validation cohort of 18 to 20 hyperthyroidism patients and more than 15 patients who later progressed to ophthalmopathy tested prospective prediction of ophthalmopathy. The 100 or so discovery patients were randomly split 7:3 into training and test sets. Thyroid tissue and blood T-cell repertoires from several Graves' hyperthyroidism patients were also compared in the study. After sampling, hyperthyroidism patients received methimazole starting at 30 mg daily, and ophthalmopathy patients received high-dose intravenous methylprednisolone. The paper describes TCR Vbeta CDR3 sequencing of 120 to 150 peripheral blood samples, made up of 43 ophthalmopathy patients, approximately 76 hyperthyroidism patients and 17 progressor patients.

In the ophthalmopathy patients, disease was moderately to severely active, with a Clinical Activity Score of 3 or more, a NOSPECS grade of 4 or more, and a duration of less than 3 months. Any patient with an uncontrolled infection, another autoimmune disease, pregnancy or lactation was excluded. Diagnoses were established on the basis of clinical symptoms, serum thyroxine and TRAb, thyroid ultrasound, and orbital computed tomography. Ficoll-Paque density gradient centrifugation was used to isolate PBMCs from about 9.4 ml of fresh peripheral blood. Trizol reagent was used to extract total RNA, and RNA quality was then checked on an Agilent 2100 Bioanalyzer. General findings and caveats noted by the study authors: Most expanded thyroid clonotypes (frequency above 0.001) were also detected in blood, a finding suggesting that blood repertoires may reflect thyroid immune responses. No statistical method was used to set the sample size in advance, and investigators knew the group allocation. In validation, the model predicted progression to ophthalmopathy a median of about 6 months before onset, with roughly 70% sensitivity and 72.22% specificity. A model built on a 13 V-J signature distinguished ophthalmopathy from stable hyperthyroidism, reaching about 88% sensitivity and around 81% specificity in cross-validation and 80%/75% in testing.

The TCR beta CDR3 regions were amplified from RNA transcripts. A first-round RT-PCR of the TCR CDR3 used the HTBI primer set with the Qiagen OneStep RT-PCR kit. Libraries were constructed in a second round of multiplex PCR, after which size selection and purification were carried out. Libraries were sequenced paired-end with 100 bp reads on an Illumina HiSeq2000. The authors' pipeline ran thus. Raw data were processed with SOAPnuke, discarding reads with adapters, uncalled bases, mean Phred below 15, or no exact constant-primer or identifier match. COPE v1.2.5 was used to merge the high-quality paired reads, and each unique nucleotide sequence was defined as a clonotype. Clonotypes were aligned to IMGT TRBV, TRBD and TRBJ reference segments using MiTCR v1.1. Only V-J combinations with frequency above 0.0001, covering about 99% of repertoires, were analysed. A TCS score was defined as the ratio between F50 (clonal expansion) and ExV (chaos), using BLOSUM62-based TCRdist between CDR3 peptides within each V-J. Welch's t-statistics and random forest reduced fewer than 550 V-J features to 13, which were used in a naive Bayes classifier (R e1071). TCRdb's own reprocessing of the public reads used fastp at Q25 and MiXCR and kept productive beta chains. Entries that share a CDR3 protein sequence are merged under the most common genes and DNA. What appears here as the V and J calls and clone size reflects TCRdb's work, not the paper's. Recorded for this sample are nearly 600,000 distinct CDR3 sequences; 14% of them occurred a single time. Roughly 6.9% of the sample is in the top ten clones.

This TCR derives from a woman aged 18-29 years with Graves' ophthalmopathy. This chain is built from TRBV28 and TRBJ2-1, with TRBD1 identical over 8 junction bases. Sequencing input: blood. Here is the DNA: TGTGCCAGCTGGGAGACAGGGGCCTACAATGAGCAGTTCTTC. It specifies CASWETGAYNEQFF.